Here is one TCR beta chain with its context. The data stem from a study of blood T cell repertoires in COVID-19. Study-wide background: Samples came from the United States, Italy and Spain, spanning acute and convalescent COVID-19. PBMCs, B-cell-depleted T cells, or T cells provided the cDNA or gDNA that made up the material.

The CDR3 consists of 15 residues. After removal of 4 bases from V and 5 bases from J, the junction contained 7 bases not matched to a gene. The germline V gene has CDR1 MGHDK and CDR2 SYGVNS. Original methodology: Nucleated cell number was recorded as an estimate derived from reference gene primer amplification. The assay was immunoSEQ multiplex PCR, and TCRdb's table has in-frame clones only and misses some. That table supplies the V and J calls and clone size; D and trimming were determined from the DNA. The table shows more than 95,000 clones, with around four fifths occurring only once. Sequenced sample: peripheral blood. The clonotype comes from a man aged 65 to 85 with active or convalescent COVID-19. The chain joins TRBV25-1 to TRBJ2-3; 9 bases fit TRBD2. The CDR3 loop reads CASSGLAGNGDTQYF. CDR3 DNA: TGTGCCAGCAGTGGTCTAGCGGGAAATGGAGATACGCAGTATTTT.